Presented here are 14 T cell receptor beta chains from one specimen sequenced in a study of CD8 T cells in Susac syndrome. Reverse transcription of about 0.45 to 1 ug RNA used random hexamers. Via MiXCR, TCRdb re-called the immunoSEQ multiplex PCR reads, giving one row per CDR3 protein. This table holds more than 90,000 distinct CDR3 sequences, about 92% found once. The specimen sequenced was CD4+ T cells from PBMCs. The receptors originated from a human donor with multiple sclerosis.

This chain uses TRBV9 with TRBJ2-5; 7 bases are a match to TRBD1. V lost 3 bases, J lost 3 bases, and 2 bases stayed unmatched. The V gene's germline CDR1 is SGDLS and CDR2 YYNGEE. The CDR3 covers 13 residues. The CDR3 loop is CASSGTGEETQYF. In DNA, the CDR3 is TGTGCCAGCAGCGGTACAGGGGAAGAGACCCAGTACTTC.

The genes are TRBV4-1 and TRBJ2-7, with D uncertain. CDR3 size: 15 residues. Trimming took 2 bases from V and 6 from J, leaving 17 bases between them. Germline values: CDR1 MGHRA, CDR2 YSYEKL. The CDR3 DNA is TGCGCCAGCAGCCAACCCGGGCCCGCAAGGGCCGAGCAGTACTTC. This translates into CASSQPGPARAEQYF.

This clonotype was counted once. The CDR3, as DNA: TGCAGTGCTTCCGCCGGGCCGGGGGGTGAAAAACTGTTTTTT. It yields the protein CSASAGPGGEKLFF. J is TRBJ1-4 and V is TRBV20-1; a possible D gene is TRBD1 (5 bases). V was shortened by 5 bases and J by 7 bases, with 17 bases between the two germline ends. The CDR3 is 14 amino acids. Per the germline V gene, CDR1 is DFQATT and CDR2 is SNEGSKA (reference sequence).

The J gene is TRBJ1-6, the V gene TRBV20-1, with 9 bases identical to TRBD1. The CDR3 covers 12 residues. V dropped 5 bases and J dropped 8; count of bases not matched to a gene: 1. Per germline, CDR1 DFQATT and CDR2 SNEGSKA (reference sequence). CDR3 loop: CSARDRDSPLHF. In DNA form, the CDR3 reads TGCAGTGCTCGGGACAGGGATTCACCCCTCCACTTT.

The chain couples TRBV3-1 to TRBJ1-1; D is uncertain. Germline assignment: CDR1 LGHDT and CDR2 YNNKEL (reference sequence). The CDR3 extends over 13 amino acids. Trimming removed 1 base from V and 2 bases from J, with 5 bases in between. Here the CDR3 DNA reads TGTGCCAGCAGCCAAGTGATCAACACTGAAGCTTTCTTT. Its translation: CASSQVINTEAFF. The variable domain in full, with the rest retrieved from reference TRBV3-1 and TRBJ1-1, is DTAVSQTPKYLVTQMGNDKSIKCEQNLGHDTMYWYKQDSKKFLKIMFSYNNKELIINETVPNRFSPKSPDKAHLNLHINSLELGDSAVYFCASSQVINTEAFFGQGTRLTVV.

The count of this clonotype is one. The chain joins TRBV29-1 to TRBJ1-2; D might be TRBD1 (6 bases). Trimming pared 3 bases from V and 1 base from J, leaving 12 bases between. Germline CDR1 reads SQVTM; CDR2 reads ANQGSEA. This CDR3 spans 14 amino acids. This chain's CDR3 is CSVDGGALNYGYTF. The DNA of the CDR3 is TGCAGCGTTGACGGGGGGGCCCTTAACTATGGCTACACCTTC.

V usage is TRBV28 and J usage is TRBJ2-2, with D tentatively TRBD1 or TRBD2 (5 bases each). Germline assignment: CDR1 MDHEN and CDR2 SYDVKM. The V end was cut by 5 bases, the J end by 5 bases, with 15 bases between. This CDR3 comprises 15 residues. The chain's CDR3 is CASSVTGRITGELFF. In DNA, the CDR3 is TGTGCCAGCAGTGTAACGGGACGGATTACCGGGGAGCTGTTTTTT.

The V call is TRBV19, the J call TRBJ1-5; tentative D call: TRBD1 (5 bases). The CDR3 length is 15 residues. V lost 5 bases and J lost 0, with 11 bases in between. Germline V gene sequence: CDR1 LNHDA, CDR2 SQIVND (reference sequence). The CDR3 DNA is TGTGCCAGTAGTCTTGACAGCTATAGCAATCAGCCCCAGCATTTT. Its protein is CASSLDSYSNQPQHF.

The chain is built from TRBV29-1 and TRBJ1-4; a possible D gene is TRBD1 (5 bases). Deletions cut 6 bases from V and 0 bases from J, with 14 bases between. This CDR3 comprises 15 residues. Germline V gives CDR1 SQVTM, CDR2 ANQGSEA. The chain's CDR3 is CSVQGKFATNEKLFF. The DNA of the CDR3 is TGCAGCGTCCAGGGCAAGTTTGCAACTAATGAAAAACTGTTTTTT.

CDR3 sequence (DNA): TGTGCCAGCAGCAGCTACCTAGGGGCGATGGAGACCCAGTACTTC. Protein product: CASSSYLGAMETQYF. The chain carries TRBV9 and TRBJ2-5, with TRBD1 as a possible D gene (5 bases). CDR1 is SGDLS, CDR2 YYNGEE, per germline. The CDR3 sequence is 15 residues long. V was trimmed by 4 bases and J by 5 bases, leaving 18 bases between them.

CDR3 amino acids: CASRSPGQGSGEQYF. DNA of the CDR3: TGTGCCAGCAGGTCCCCGGGACAGGGCTCGGGGGAGCAGTACTTC. This chain joins TRBV6-5 and TRBJ2-7; 9 positions agree with TRBD1. CDR3 length: 15 residues. Germline V gene data show CDR1 as MNHEY and CDR2 as SVGAGI. The V segment lost 6 bases and the J segment 7 bases; nucleotides outside the gene matches: 13.

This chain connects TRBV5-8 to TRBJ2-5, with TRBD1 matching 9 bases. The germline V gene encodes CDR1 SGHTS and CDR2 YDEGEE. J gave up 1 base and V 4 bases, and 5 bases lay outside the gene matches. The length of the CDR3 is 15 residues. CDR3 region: CASSRGTGTQETQYF. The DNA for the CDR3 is TGTGCCAGCAGCCGAGGGACAGGGACCCAAGAGACCCAGTACTTC.

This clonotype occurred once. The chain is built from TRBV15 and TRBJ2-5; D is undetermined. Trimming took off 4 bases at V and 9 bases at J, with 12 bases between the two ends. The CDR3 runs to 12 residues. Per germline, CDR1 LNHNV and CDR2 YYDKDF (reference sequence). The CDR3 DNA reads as TGTGCCACCAGCACCCCGACCCTGTCCCAGTACTTC. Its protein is CATSTPTLSQYF.

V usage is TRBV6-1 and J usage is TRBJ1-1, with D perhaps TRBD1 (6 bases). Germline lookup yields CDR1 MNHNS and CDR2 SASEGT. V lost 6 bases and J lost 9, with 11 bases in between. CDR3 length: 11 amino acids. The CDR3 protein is CASSTTGKAFF. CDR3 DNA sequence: TGTGCCAGCAGCACCACAGGGAAAGCTTTCTTT.